This T cell receptor beta chain was identified during a study of human T cells and chemical hapten exposure. Specified time point: pre-sensitization, week 0. Treatment reported: therapeutic diphenylcyclopropenone sensitization with weekly scalp DPC. The sample holds a few counts of this clonotype. The antigen is not known. Study-wide results and caveats: With regard to DPC sensitization, TCRs above 1 in 1000 frequency did not change.

Via MiXCR, TCRdb re-called the RACE reads, giving one row per CDR3 protein. The table lists about 80,000 distinct CDR3 sequences, around 13% of them singletons. CDR3 length: 19 amino acids. Germline trimming cut 2 bases from V and 0 bases from J; bases unmatched to any gene: 11. Germline CDR1 is DFQATT and CDR2 is SNEGSKA (reference sequence). This TCR was recovered from a woman aged 45-60 years with alopecia areata. Some clones in this sample may be carry-over from other donors' samples. The material sequenced was whole blood, taken in connection with sensitization to the hapten diphenylcyclopropenone (DPC). The chain couples TRBV20-1 to TRBJ2-1; TRBD2 matches at 12 bases. The CDR3 here is CSARIRLAGVGGSYNEQFF. DNA of the CDR3: TGCAGTGCTAGAATACGACTAGCGGGAGTCGGGGGCTCCTACAATGAGCAGTTCTTC.